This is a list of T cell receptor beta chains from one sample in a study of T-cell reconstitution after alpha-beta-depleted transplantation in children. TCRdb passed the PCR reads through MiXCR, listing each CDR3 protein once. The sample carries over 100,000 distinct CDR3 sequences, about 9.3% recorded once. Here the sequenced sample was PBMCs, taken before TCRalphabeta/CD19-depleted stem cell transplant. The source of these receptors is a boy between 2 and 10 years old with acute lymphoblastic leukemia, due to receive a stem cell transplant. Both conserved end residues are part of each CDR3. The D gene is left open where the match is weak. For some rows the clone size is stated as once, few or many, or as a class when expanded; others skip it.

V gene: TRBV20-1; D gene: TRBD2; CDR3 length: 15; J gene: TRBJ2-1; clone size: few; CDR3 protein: CSARAPSGTYNEQFF; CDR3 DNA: TGCAGTGCTAGAGCCCCTAGCGGAACCTACAATGAGCAGTTCTTC
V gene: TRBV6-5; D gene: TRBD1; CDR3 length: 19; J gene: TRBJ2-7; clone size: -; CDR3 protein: CASSSQGVMGESETSGQYF; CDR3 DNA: TGTGCCAGCAGTTCCCAGGGGGTTATGGGCGAGTCTGAAACCTCCGGGCAGTACTTC
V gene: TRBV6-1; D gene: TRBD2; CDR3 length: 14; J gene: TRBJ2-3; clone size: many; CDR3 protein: CASSEGGLGFKQYF; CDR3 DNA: TGTGCCAGCAGTGAAGGGGGACTAGGCTTCAAGCAGTATTTT
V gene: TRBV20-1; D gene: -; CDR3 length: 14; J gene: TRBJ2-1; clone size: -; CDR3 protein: CSARDTNSYNEQFF; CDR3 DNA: TGCAGTGCTAGAGACACCAACTCCTACAATGAGCAGTTCTTC
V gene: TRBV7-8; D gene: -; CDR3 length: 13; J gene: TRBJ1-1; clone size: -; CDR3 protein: CASSLGHGAEAFF; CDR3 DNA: TGTGCCAGCAGCTTAGGGCATGGGGCTGAAGCTTTCTTT
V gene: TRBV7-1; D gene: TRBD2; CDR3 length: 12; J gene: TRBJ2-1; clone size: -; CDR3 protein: CASSSGTSKQFF; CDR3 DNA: TGTGCCAGCAGCTCCGGGACTAGTAAGCAGTTCTTC
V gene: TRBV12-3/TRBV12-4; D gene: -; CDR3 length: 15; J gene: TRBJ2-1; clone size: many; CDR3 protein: CASSLGGRGYNEQFF; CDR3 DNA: TGTGCCAGCAGTTTAGGGGGGCGTGGGTACAATGAGCAGTTCTTC
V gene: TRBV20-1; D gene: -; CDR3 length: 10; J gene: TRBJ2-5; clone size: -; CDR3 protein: CSASQETQYF; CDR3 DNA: TGCAGTGCTAGCCAAGAGACCCAGTACTTC
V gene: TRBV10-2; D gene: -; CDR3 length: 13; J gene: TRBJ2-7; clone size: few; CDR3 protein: CASSVGNPYEQYF; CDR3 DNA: TGCGCCAGCAGTGTAGGTAACCCCTACGAGCAGTACTTC
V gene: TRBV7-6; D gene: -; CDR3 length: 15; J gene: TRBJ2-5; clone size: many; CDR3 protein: CASSLAGGVAETQYF; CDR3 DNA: TGTGCCAGCAGCTTAGCAGGGGGGGTGGCGGAGACCCAGTACTTC
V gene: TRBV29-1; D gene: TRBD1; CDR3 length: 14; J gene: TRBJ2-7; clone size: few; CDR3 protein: CSVEDPKTGGVKYF; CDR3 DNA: TGCAGCGTTGAAGATCCCAAGACAGGGGGCGTGAAGTACTTC
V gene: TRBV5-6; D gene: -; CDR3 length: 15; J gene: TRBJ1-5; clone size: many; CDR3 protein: CASSLDRDINQPQHF; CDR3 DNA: TGTGCCAGCAGCTTGGACAGGGATATCAATCAGCCCCAGCATTTT
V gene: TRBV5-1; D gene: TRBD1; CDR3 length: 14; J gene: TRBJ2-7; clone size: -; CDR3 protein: CASSPGTGFAEHYF; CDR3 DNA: TGCGCCAGCAGCCCCGGGACAGGGTTCGCCGAGCATTACTTC
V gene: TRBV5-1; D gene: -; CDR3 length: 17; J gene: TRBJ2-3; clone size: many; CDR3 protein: CASSLVAGFRSTDTQYF; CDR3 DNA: TGCGCCAGCAGCTTGGTGGCCGGGTTTCGTAGCACAGATACGCAGTATTTT
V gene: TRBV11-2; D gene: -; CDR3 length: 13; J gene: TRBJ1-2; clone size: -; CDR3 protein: CASSLRWDDGYTF; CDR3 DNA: TGTGCCAGCAGCTTAAGGTGGGACGACGGCTACACCTTC
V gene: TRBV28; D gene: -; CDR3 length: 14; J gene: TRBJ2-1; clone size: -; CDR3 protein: CASRTSVGYNEQFF; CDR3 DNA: TGTGCCAGCAGAACCTCTGTGGGTTACAATGAGCAGTTCTTC
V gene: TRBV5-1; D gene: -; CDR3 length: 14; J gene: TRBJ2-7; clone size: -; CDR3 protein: CASSLGTSAYEQYF; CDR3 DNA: TGCGCCAGCAGCTTGGGGACATCTGCCTACGAGCAGTACTTC
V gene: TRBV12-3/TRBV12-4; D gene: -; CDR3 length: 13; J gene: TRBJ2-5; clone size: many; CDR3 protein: CASTWDFQETQYF; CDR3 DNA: TGTGCCAGCACCTGGGACTTCCAAGAGACCCAGTACTTC
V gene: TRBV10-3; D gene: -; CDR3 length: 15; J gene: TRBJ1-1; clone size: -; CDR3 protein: CAISETQPLGTEAFF; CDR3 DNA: TGTGCCATCAGTGAGACCCAACCCCTGGGCACTGAAGCTTTCTTT
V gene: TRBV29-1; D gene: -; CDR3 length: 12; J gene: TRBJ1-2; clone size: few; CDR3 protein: CSVGTDLYGYTF; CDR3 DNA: TGCAGCGTTGGGACAGACCTCTATGGCTACACCTTC
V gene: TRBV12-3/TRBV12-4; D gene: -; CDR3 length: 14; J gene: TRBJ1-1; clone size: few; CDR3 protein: CASSFGSGNTEAFF; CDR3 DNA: TGTGCCAGCAGTTTTGGCTCGGGGAACACTGAAGCTTTCTTT
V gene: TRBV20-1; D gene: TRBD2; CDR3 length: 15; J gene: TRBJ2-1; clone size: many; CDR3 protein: CSARVPTSVYNEQFF; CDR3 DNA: TGCAGTGCTAGGGTCCCGACTAGCGTCTACAATGAGCAGTTCTTC